This TCR beta chain is drawn from a study of blood T cell repertoires in COVID-19. The overall study: PBMCs, B-cell-depleted T cells, or T cells provided the cDNA or gDNA that made up the material.

Cohort assignment relied on participant-reported clinical history. Within 2 weeks before study entry, exposed participants met a COVID-19 case. Original processing notes: Amplifying reference gene primers gave estimates of nucleated cell counts. Data came from immunoSEQ multiplex PCR; TCRdb stores just in-frame clones and leaves some out. V and J calls plus clone size are reproduced from that table; the DNA served to infer D and trimming. The table lists around 170,000 clones, roughly 80% of them singletons. The V gene end was trimmed by 4 bases and the J gene end by 8 bases; junction bases not matched to a gene: 9. Germline loops: CDR1 KGHDR, CDR2 SFDVKD. The CDR3 sequence is 16 residues long.

The clonotype originates from a man in his fifties or sixties who had been exposed to COVID-19. V is TRBV24-1 and J is TRBJ2-1; TRBD2 matches at 11 bases. Specimen: PBMCs or T cells enriched from blood (not recorded which). The CDR3 coding sequence is TGTGCCACCAGTGACCGTAGCGGGAGGGCCGGTGATGAGCAGTTCTTC. Residues: CATSDRSGRAGDEQFF.